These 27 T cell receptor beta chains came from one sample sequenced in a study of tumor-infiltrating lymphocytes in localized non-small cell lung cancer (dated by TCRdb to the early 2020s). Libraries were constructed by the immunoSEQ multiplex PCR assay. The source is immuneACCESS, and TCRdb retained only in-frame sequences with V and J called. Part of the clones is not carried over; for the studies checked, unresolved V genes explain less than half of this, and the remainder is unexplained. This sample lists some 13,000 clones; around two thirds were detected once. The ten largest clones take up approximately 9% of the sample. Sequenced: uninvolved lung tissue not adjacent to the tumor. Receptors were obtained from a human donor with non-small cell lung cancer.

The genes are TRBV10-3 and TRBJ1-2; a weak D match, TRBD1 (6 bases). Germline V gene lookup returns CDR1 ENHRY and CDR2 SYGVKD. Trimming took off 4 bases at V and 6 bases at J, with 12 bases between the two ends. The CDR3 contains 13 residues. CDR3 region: CAISGDILHGYTF. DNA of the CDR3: TGTGCCATCAGTGGGGACATACTCCATGGCTACACCTTC.

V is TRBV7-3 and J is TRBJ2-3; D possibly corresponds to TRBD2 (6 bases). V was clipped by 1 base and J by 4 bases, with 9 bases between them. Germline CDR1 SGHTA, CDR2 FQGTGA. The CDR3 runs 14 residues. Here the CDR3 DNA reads TGTGCCAGCAGCTTAATGGGGGGTCCAGATACGCAGTATTTT. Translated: CASSLMGGPDTQYF. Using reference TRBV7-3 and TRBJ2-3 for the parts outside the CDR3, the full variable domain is GAGVSQTPSNKVTEKGKYVELRCDPISGHTALYWYRQSLGQGPEFLIYFQGTGAADDSGLPNDRFFAVRPEGSVSTLKIQRTERGDSAVYLCASSLMGGPDTQYFGPGTRLTVL.

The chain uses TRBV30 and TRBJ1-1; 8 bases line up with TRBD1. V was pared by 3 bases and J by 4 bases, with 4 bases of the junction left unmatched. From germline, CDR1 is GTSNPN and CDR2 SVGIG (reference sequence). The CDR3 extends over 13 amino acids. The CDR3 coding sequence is TGTGCCTGGAGGGGGCAGGGGGCCACTGAAGCTTTCTTT. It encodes CAWRGQGATEAFF. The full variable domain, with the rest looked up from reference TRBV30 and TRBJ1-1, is SQTIHQWPATLVQPVGSPLSLECTVEGTSNPNLYWYRQAAGRGLQLLFYSVGIGQISSEVPQNLSASRPQDRQFILSSKKLLLSDSGFYLCAWRGQGATEAFFGQGTRLTVV.

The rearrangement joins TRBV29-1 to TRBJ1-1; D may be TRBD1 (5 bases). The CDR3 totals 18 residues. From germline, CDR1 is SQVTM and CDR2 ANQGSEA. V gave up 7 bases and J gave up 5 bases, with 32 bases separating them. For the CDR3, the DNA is TGCAGCGCGCAGGGAAAGGGTCACTCTCCCCCGGCAGGAACTGAAGCTTTCTTT. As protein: CSAQGKGHSPPAGTEAFF.

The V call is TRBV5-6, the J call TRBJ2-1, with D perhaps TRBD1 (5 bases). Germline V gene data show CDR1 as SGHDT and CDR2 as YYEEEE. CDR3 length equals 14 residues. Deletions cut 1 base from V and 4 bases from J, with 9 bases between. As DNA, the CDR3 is TGTGCCAGCAGCTTGAGGGGCCTTTACAATGAGCAGTTCTTC. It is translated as CASSLRGLYNEQFF. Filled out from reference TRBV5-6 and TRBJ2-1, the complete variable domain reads DAGVTQSPTHLIKTRGQQVTLRCSPKSGHDTVSWYQQALGQGPQFIFQYYEEEERQRGNFPDRFSGHQFPNYSSELNVNALLLGDSALYLCASSLRGLYNEQFFGPGTRLTVL.

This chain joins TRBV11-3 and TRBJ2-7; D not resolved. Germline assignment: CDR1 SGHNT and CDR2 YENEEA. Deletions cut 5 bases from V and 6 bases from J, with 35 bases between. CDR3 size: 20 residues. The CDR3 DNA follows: TGTGCCAGCAGCCGAAATAGAAAGGGCTTTACCGGGCCCCCCGCAGGCGAGCAGTACGTC. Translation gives CASSRNRKGFTGPPAGEQYV.

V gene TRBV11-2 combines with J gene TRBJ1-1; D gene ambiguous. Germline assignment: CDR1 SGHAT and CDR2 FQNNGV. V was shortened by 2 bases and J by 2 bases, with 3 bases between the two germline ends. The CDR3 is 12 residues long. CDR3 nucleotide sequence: TGTGCCAGCAGCTTAAGTAACACTGAAGCTTTCTTT. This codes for CASSLSNTEAFF.

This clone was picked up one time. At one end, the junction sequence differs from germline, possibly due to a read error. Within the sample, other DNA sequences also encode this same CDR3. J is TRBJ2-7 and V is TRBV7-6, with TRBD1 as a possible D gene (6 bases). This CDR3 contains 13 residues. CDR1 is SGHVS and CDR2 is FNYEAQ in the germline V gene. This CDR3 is CASSSEQGYEQYF. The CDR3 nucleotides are TGTGCTAGCAGCTCCGAACAGGGCTACGAGCAGTACTTC.

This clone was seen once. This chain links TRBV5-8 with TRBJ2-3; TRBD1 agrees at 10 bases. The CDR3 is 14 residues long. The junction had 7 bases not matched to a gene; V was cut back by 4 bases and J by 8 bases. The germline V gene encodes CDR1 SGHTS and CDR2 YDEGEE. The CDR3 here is CASSIDRGLGTQYF. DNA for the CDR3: TGTGCCAGCAGCATAGACAGGGGGCTGGGTACGCAGTATTTT.

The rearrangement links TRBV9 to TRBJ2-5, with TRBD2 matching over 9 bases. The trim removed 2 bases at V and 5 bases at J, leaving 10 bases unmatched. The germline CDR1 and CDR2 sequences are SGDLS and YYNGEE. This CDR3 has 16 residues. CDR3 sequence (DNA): TGTGCCAGCAGCGTCCAGCGGGGGGCATCTAGGGAGACCCAGTACTTC. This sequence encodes CASSVQRGASRETQYF.

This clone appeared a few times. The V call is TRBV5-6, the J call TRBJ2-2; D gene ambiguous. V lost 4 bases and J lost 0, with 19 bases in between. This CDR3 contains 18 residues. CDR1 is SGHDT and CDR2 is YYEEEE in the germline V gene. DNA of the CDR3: TGTGCCAGCAGCCCCCTACAGTTTGAGAACTCGAACACCGGGGAGCTGTTTTTT. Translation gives CASSPLQFENSNTGELFF.

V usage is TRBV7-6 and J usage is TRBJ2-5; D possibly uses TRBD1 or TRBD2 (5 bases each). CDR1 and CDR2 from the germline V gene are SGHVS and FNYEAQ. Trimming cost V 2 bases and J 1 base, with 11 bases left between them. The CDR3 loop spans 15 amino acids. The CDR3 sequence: CASSLIRGSQETQYF. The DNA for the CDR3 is TGTGCCAGCAGCTTAATCCGGGGCTCCCAAGAGACCCAGTACTTC.

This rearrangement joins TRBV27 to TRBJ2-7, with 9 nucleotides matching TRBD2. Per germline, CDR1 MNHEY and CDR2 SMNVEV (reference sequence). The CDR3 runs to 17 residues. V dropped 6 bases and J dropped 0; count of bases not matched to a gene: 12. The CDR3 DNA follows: TGTGCCAGCAGCCTAATAAAAAGCGGGAGGCTCTCCTACGAGCAGTACTTC. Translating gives CASSLIKSGRLSYEQYF.

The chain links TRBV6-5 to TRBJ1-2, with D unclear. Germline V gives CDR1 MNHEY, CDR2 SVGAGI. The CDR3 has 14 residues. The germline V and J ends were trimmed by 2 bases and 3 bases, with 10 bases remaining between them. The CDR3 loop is CASSYEVSDYGYTF. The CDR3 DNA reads TGTGCCAGCAGTTACGAAGTCTCGGACTATGGCTACACCTTC.

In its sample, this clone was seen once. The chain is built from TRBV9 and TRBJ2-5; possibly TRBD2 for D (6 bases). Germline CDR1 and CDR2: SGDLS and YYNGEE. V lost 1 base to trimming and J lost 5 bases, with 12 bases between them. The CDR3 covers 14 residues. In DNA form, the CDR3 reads TGTGCCAGCAGCGTAAACGTCGGAGGGGAGACCCAGTACTTC. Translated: CASSVNVGGETQYF.

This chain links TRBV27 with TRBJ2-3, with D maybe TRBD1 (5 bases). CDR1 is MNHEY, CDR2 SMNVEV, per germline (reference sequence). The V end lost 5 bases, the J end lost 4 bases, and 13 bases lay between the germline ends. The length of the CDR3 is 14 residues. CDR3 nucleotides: TGTGCCAGCAGTGGCAGGGCGTTGGCAGATACGCAGTATTTT. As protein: CASSGRALADTQYF.

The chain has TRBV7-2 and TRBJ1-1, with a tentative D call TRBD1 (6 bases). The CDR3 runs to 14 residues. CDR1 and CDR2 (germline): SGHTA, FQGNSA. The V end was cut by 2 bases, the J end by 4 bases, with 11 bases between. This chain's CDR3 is CASSLNREFTEAFF. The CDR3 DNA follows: TGTGCCAGCAGCTTAAACAGGGAGTTCACTGAAGCTTTCTTT.

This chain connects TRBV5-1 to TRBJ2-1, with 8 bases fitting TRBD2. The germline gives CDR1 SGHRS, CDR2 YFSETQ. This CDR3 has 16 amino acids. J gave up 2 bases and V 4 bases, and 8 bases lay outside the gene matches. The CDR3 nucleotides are TGCGCCAGCAGCCTGGAGGGAGCGGGGGCCTACAATGAGCAGTTCTTC. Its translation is CASSLEGAGAYNEQFF.

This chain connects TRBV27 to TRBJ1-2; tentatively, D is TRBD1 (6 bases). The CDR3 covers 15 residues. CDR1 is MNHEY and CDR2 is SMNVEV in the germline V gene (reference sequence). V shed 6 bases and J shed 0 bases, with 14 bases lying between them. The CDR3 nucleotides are TGTGCCAGCAGACCAAGGGGGGGAGCTAACTATGGCTACACCTTC. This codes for CASRPRGGANYGYTF.

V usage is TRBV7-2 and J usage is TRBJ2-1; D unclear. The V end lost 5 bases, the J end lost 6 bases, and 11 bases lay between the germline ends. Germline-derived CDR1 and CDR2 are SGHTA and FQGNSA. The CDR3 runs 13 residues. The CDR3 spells CASSPTDGNEQFF. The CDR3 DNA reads TGTGCCAGCAGCCCGACTGACGGCAATGAGCAGTTCTTC.

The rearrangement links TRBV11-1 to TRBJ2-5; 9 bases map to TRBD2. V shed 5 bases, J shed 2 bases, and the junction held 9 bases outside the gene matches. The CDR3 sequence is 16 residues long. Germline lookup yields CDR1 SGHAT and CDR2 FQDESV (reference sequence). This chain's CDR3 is CASSSWLAGIQETQYF. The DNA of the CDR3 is TGTGCCAGCAGCAGCTGGCTAGCGGGGATACAAGAGACCCAGTACTTC. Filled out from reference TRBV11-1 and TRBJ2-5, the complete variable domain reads EAEVAQSPRYKITEKSQAVAFWCDPISGHATLYWYRQILGQGPELLVQFQDESVVDDSQLPKDRFSAERLKGVDSTLKIQPAELGDSAMYLCASSSWLAGIQETQYFGPGTRLLVL.

CDR3 DNA: TGTGCCAGCAAACGGACGGAGCGGGAGGTTACCGGGGAGCTGTTTTTT. It yields the protein CASKRTEREVTGELFF. This chain connects TRBV4-2 to TRBJ2-2; 9 nucleotides align to TRBD2. This CDR3 has 16 amino acids. Germline trimming cut 7 bases from V and 5 bases from J; bases unmatched to any gene: 11. Germline V gives CDR1 LGHNA, CDR2 YNFKEQ.

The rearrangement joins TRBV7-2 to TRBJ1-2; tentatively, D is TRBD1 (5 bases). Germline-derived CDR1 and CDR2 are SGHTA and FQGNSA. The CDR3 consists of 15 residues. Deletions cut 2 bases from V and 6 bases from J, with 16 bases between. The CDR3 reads CASSLRQTGADGYTF. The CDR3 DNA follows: TGTGCCAGCAGCTTACGACAGACCGGGGCTGATGGCTACACCTTC. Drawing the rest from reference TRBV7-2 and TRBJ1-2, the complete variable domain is GAGVSQSPSNKVTEKGKDVELRCDPISGHTALYWYRQSLGQGLEFLIYFQGNSAPDKSGLPSDRFSAERTGGSVSTLTIQRTQQEDSAVYLCASSLRQTGADGYTFGSGTRLTVV.

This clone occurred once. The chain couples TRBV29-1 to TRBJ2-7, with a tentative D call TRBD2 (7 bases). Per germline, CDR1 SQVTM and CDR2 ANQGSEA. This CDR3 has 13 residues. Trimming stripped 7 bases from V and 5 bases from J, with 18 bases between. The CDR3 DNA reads TGCAGCGCCGAAGGGGGGGGTCCCCACGAGCAGTACGTC. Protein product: CSAEGGGPHEQYV.

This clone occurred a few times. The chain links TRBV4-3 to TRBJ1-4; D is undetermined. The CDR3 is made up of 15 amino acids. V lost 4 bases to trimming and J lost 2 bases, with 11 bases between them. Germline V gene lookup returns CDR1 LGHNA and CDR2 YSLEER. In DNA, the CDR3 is TGCGCCAGCAGCCCCCGAGAGAGGACTAATGAAAAACTGTTTTTT. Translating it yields CASSPRERTNEKLFF.

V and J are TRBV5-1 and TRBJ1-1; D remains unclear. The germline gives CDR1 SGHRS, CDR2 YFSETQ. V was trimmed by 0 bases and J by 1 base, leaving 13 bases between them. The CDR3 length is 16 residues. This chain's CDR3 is CASSLDAGQKNTEAFF. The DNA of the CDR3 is TGCGCCAGCAGCTTGGACGCGGGTCAGAAGAACACTGAAGCTTTCTTT.

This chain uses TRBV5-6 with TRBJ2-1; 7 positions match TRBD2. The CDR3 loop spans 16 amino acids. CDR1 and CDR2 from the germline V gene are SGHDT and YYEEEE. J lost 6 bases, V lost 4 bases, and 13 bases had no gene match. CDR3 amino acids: CASSLPGTMEINEQFF. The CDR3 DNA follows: TGTGCCAGCAGCCTTCCCGGGACTATGGAGATCAATGAGCAGTTCTTC.